Below are 11 T cell receptor beta chains sequenced from a single sample in a study of tumor and adjacent non-tumor tissue in lung cancer. Three rounds of nested PCR, following a modified ARM-PCR protocol, produced the TCRbeta library. TCRdb analysed the multiplex PCR reads with MiXCR anew, one entry per CDR3 protein. The sample lists approximately 77,000 distinct CDR3 sequences, 65% to 85% seen once, with 51% in the top ten. This sample's RNA came from whole unsorted tissue. This non-tumor lung sample came from over 3 cm beyond the tumor edge. The sample comprised distant non-tumor lung tissue. The receptors stem from a man between 60 and 75 years old with non-small cell lung cancer.

With respect to this clonotype: The germline gene is not matched at one end of the junction; a read error may be the cause. The chain links TRBV5-4 to TRBJ2-3; 7 bases are a match to TRBD2. CDR1 is SGHNT, CDR2 YYREEE, per germline (reference sequence). There are 16 residues in the CDR3. CDR3: CASNQQRLAPTDTRYF. DNA for the CDR3: TGTGCCAGCAACCAACAGCGACTAGCCCCCACAGATACGCGGTATTTT.

About this clonotype itself: A junction boundary mismatches the germline segment, possibly from a read error. This rearrangement joins TRBV20-1 to TRBJ2-1, with 12 bases fitting TRBD2. This CDR3 spans 14 amino acids. Germline V gene lookup returns CDR1 DFQATT and CDR2 SNEGSKA (reference sequence). The CDR3: CSEPTSGRYSEQFF. The CDR3 coding sequence is TGCAGTGAGCCTACTAGCGGGAGGTACAGTGAGCAGTTCTTC.

Worth noting for this clonotype: At one end the junction does not follow the germline gene, possibly because of a read error. V gene TRBV11-2 combines with J gene TRBJ2-6, with 7 bases matching TRBD1. Germline V gene data show CDR1 as SGHAT and CDR2 as FQNNGV. The CDR3 has 19 amino acids. The CDR3, as DNA: TGTGCCTGCAGCTTAGTTGCAAAGGACAGGACCTCTGGGGCCAACGTCCTGACTTTC. Translation: CACSLVAKDRTSGANVLTF.

About this clonotype: Sequence at one end of the junction differs from germline and may be a read error. This chain links TRBV11-3 with TRBJ2-2, with TRBD2 matching 9 bases. Germline CDR1 is SGHNT and CDR2 is YENEEA. This CDR3 comprises 18 residues. The CDR3 nucleotides read TGTGGCAGCAGCTCCCGGGAAGCGGGAGGATACAGAGCCGGGGAGCTGTTGTTT. It is translated as CGSSSREAGGYRAGELLF.

The chain carries TRBV5-6 and TRBJ1-5, with 7 nucleotides matching TRBD1. V shed 3 bases and J 7 bases; nucleotides not matched to a gene: 7. Germline values: CDR1 SGHDT, CDR2 YYEEEE. The CDR3 runs 14 residues. CDR3: CASSSIGDRQPQHF. The CDR3 nucleotides read TGTGCCAGCAGCTCTATAGGGGACAGACAGCCCCAGCATTTT. The full variable domain, rest sourced from reference TRBV5-6 and TRBJ1-5, is DAGVTQSPTHLIKTRGQQVTLRCSPKSGHDTVSWYQQALGQGPQFIFQYYEEEERQRGNFPDRFSGHQFPNYSSELNVNALLLGDSALYLCASSSIGDRQPQHFGDGTRLSIL.

This clonotype came up once. The CDR3 DNA is TGTGCCAGCAGCGTAGGAGGGGACAATAATTCACTCATCCACTTT. It encodes CASSVGGDNNSLIHF. The V call is TRBV11-2, the J call TRBJ1-6, with a possible D match to TRBD1 (6 bases). Germline CDR1 is SGHAT and CDR2 is FQNNGV. This CDR3 has 15 amino acids. Deletions cut 5 bases from V and 17 bases from J, with 25 bases between.

V usage is TRBV4-2 and J usage is TRBJ1-3; D is unresolved. V dropped 7 bases and J dropped 0 bases, with 16 bases sitting between them. Germline assignment: CDR1 LGHNA and CDR2 YNFKEQ. This CDR3 spans 16 amino acids. The CDR3 is CASTSYGTASGNTIYF. As DNA, the CDR3 is TGTGCCAGCACCAGTTACGGAACAGCCTCTGGAAACACCATATATTTT.

Regarding this clonotype: One end of the junction fails to match germline, which may point to a read error. The chain combines TRBV28 with TRBJ1-2; D perhaps matches TRBD1 (6 bases). The CDR3 loop spans 13 amino acids. Germline values: CDR1 MDHEN, CDR2 SYDVKM. CDR3 DNA: TGTGCCAGAAGTCCACAGGGACTCTATGGCTACGCCTTC. Protein product: CARSPQGLYGYAF.

The gene calls are TRBV6-2 or TRBV6-3 and TRBJ2-1; a possible D gene is TRBD2 (6 bases). CDR1 MNHEY and CDR2 SVGEGT come from the germline V gene. V dropped 10 bases and J dropped 7 bases, with 23 bases sitting between them. This CDR3 has 15 residues. The CDR3 protein is CAIRRPSALTNEQFF. CDR3 DNA sequence: TGTGCCATCCGAAGGCCTAGCGCCCTGACGAATGAGCAGTTCTTC.

Regarding this clonotype: Just one base apart from a much larger clone, this may be a read error. The rearrangement uses TRBV4-1 and TRBJ2-1, with 8 bases lining up with TRBD2. Losses at the gene ends were 4 bases for V and 0 bases for J; bases not matched to a gene: 8. CDR1 MGHRA and CDR2 YSYEKL come from the germline V gene. This CDR3 has 17 residues. Here the CDR3 reads CASSPGLAHSSYNEQFF. As DNA, the CDR3 is TGCGCCAGCAGCCCCGGACTAGCCCATAGCTCCTACAATGAGCAGTTCTTC.

To note about this clonotype: The junction and the germline gene differ at one end; a read error may be behind it. CDR3 DNA: TGTGTCAGCAGCATAGGGTCCAGCGGGGGGTCCCAAGAGACGCAGTACTTC. Translated: CVSSIGSSGGSQETQYF. The chain couples TRBV11-3 to TRBJ2-5; TRBD2 agrees at 9 bases. This CDR3 comprises 17 residues. The V gene's germline CDR1 is SGHNT and CDR2 YENEEA.